This T cell receptor (beta chain) was recorded in a study of cytomegalovirus exposure and HLA in healthy donors. Turning to the study itself: Early released data had about 85 million unique TCRs, all coming from HLA-typed donors. Overall study results and limits: Most TCR sequences were uncommon, yet certain public TCRs appeared in many donors. Researchers reported in a later analysis that common viral pathogens appeared linked to several top clusters.

Germline V gene lookup returns CDR1 SQVTM and CDR2 ANQGSEA. The CDR3 loop spans 16 amino acids. With 6 bases clipped from V and 4 bases from J, the junction kept 16 bases outside the gene matches. Note on this clone: What it binds is unknown.

The PCR employed 60 Vbeta primers together with 13 Jbeta primers. Clones were read by immunoSEQ multiplex PCR, and TCRdb kept only the in-frame ones, dropping some. The repertoire includes over 150,000 clones, more than 80% of them detected once, and roughly 5% sits in the top ten. The rearrangement joins TRBV29-1 to TRBJ2-5; 8 bases are shared with TRBD2. The origin of this receptor is a young man in good health and CMV-seronegative. Sequenced material: PBMCs. CDR3 sequence (DNA): TGCAGCGTCCTTCCCCGGGGAGCGGGAGCAGCAGAGACCCAGTACTTC. Its translation: CSVLPRGAGAAETQYF.